This is a list of T cell receptor beta chains from one sample in a study of blood T cell repertoires in COVID-19. Libraries were prepared by immunoSEQ multiplex PCR; TCRdb keeps only in-frame clonotypes and omits some of them. This table has about 89,000 clones, approximately 90% appearing once. The sample consisted of peripheral blood. All receptors come from a man aged 55-75 years with acute or convalescent COVID-19. CDR3s include the opening cysteine and the closing phenylalanine or tryptophan. D genes are given only for firm matches. Not all rows give a size; the values are once, few, many and, for expanded clones, a class.

J,size,V,D,CDR3,DNA
TRBJ2-2,.,TRBV2,TRBD2,CASKSGGNTGELFF,TGTGCCAGCAAGTCGGGAGGAAACACCGGGGAGCTGTTTTTT
TRBJ1-2,.,TRBV9,TRBD1,CASSVGAGGPLGYGYTF,TGTGCCAGCAGCGTAGGCGCAGGGGGCCCCCTAGGCTATGGCTACACCTTC
TRBJ1-2,.,TRBV6-5,.,CASFQQKVMSGYTF,TGTGCCAGCTTTCAACAGAAGGTTATGAGTGGCTACACCTTC
TRBJ1-1,.,TRBV6-5,.,CASLRTANTEAFF,TGTGCCAGCTTAAGGACAGCGAACACTGAAGCTTTCTTT
TRBJ1-5,.,TRBV12-3/TRBV12-4,TRBD1,CATRTGAHQPQHF,TGTGCCACACGGACAGGGGCCCATCAGCCCCAGCATTTT
TRBJ2-7,.,TRBV6-5,TRBD2,CASSYTSGRADEQYF,TGTGCCAGCAGTTATACTAGCGGGAGGGCCGACGAGCAGTACTTC
TRBJ2-5,.,TRBV18,.,CASSPGFQETQYF,TGTGCCAGCTCACCTGGCTTTCAAGAGACCCAGTACTTC
TRBJ2-3,.,TRBV7-8,TRBD2,CASSLAPSGSTDTRDTQYF,TGTGCCAGCAGCTTAGCTCCTAGCGGGAGCACAGATACGCGGGATACGCAGTATTTT
TRBJ1-1,.,TRBV18,.,CASSPQGFRDTEAFF,TGTGCCAGCTCACCCCAGGGGTTTCGGGACACTGAAGCTTTCTTT
TRBJ2-5,.,TRBV20-1,TRBD2,CSASFSSGTQETQYF,TGCAGTGCTAGTTTTAGTAGCGGGACCCAAGAGACCCAGTACTTC
TRBJ2-5,.,TRBV5-1,TRBD1,CASSLGPGQGHGETQYF,TGCGCCAGCAGCTTGGGTCCGGGACAGGGGCACGGGGAGACCCAGTACTTC
TRBJ1-3,.,TRBV5-4,TRBD1,CASSRDRGAGNTIYF,TGTGCCAGCAGCCGGGACAGGGGGGCTGGAAACACCATATATTTT
TRBJ2-1,.,TRBV7-2,TRBD2,CASSLALRGLEDEQFF,TGTGCCAGCAGCTTAGCATTGCGGGGACTAGAAGATGAGCAGTTCTTC
TRBJ1-4,.,TRBV4-1,TRBD1,CASSQRQGPSSGEKLFF,TGCGCCAGCAGCCAAAGACAGGGCCCGTCGTCAGGAGAAAAACTGTTTTTT
TRBJ1-6,.,TRBV19,.,CASSIQTSNSPLHF,TGTGCCAGTAGTATCCAAACTTCCAATTCACCCCTCCACTTT
TRBJ2-6,once,TRBV7-9,TRBD1,CASSSGTGGTGANVLTF,TGTGCCAGCAGCTCGGGGACAGGGGGGACTGGGGCCAACGTCCTGACTTTC
TRBJ2-7,.,TRBV6-5,TRBD2,CASSYLGTSGYEQYF,TGTGCCAGCAGTTACTTGGGGACTAGCGGATACGAGCAGTACTTC
TRBJ1-5,.,TRBV5-6,.,CASSLGGADRPQHF,TGTGCCAGCAGCTTAGGGGGAGCGGATCGGCCCCAGCATTTT
TRBJ2-7,.,TRBV9,.,CASSPGGSSYEQYF,TGTGCCAGCAGCCCCGGGGGTAGCTCCTACGAGCAGTACTTC
TRBJ2-2,.,TRBV19,TRBD2,CASSISSGRVGELFF,TGTGCCAGTAGTATCTCTAGCGGGAGAGTCGGGGAGCTGTTTTTT
TRBJ2-7,.,TRBV7-8,.,CASSLSGTSYEQYF,TGTGCCAGCAGCTTATCCGGGACTTCCTACGAGCAGTACTTC
TRBJ2-3,.,TRBV5-1,.,CASSLEAGSTDTQYF,TGCGCCAGCAGCTTGGAGGCGGGGAGCACAGATACGCAGTATTTT
TRBJ2-3,.,TRBV29-1,TRBD1,CSVGQGVRDTQYF,TGCAGCGTTGGACAGGGGGTGAGGGATACGCAGTATTTT
TRBJ2-7,.,TRBV7-9,TRBD1,CASSSGGGFYEQYF,TGTGCCAGCAGCTCAGGGGGCGGGTTCTACGAGCAGTACTTC